This T cell receptor beta chain was documented in a study of T cells in tuberculosis. Turning to the study itself: This South African cohort compared adolescents with or without latent tuberculosis against adults with active tuberculosis.

Profiled with immunoSEQ multiplex PCR; TCRdb holds only in-frame clones, not every one. The sample comprises 25,000 to 35,000 clones, roughly 95% of which are singletons, and 2% to 3% rests with the top ten. CDR1 and CDR2 from the germline V gene are MGHRA and YSYEKL. The CDR3 runs to 17 residues. After removal of 0 bases from V and 2 bases from J, the junction contained 8 bases not matched to a gene. In this sample, this clone turned up once. Tuberculin skin test and IGRA determined adolescents' latent tuberculosis status at entry. This sequence originates from a donor aged 5 to 30 with latent tuberculosis or without tuberculosis infection. J is TRBJ2-5 and V is TRBV4-1; 8 bases align to TRBD2. The sequencing sample was made of PBMCs. The chain's CDR3 is CASSQDSGGRKQETQYF. DNA of the CDR3: TGCGCCAGCAGCCAAGATTCGGGGGGGCGGAAACAAGAGACCCAGTACTTC.